The rows below give T cell receptor beta chains drawn from one sample of a study of blood T cell repertoires in COVID-19. TCRdb's table, derived via immunoSEQ multiplex PCR, lists solely in-frame clones and lacks some. In the table there are more than 80,000 clones, about 70% of which are singletons. Specimen: peripheral blood. The receptors were gathered from an older woman in a cohort sampled during active or convalescent COVID-19. Each CDR3 is given with its conserved first and last residue. Clone size, where shown, is once, few, many, or a class for clones that have expanded.

TRBV10-3 NA CAIKGDSGNTIYF
TRBV5-1 NA CASSLELAGGQETQYF
TRBV19 NA CASSMIQGPSGELFF
TRBV5-4 NA CASSANRGPGELFF
TRBV5-8 NA CASSFAQGAGELFF
TRBV2 NA CASSETGRRQPQHF
TRBV7-8 NA CASSLGGYLQETQYF
TRBV2 NA CASSEAELRQYGYTF
TRBV7-2 many CASSLVLYTEAFF
TRBV15 NA CATSRVNGEQFF
TRBV7-2 NA CASSLSGVSAGELFF
TRBV11-3 NA CASSLGTDLTDTQYF
TRBV30 NA CAWSPGVGGFEQYF
TRBV6-5 few CASSPRGGALYF
TRBV18 few CASSWTSLQNTGELFF
TRBV4-2 NA CASSQRSGANTDTQYF
TRBV5-1 few CASSLSGQGSYEQYF
TRBV2 NA CASKARQGENEKLFF